This record covers a single TCR beta chain. The count of this clonotype is one. Its antigen remains undetermined. Within one base of it there is no much larger clone, and no base qualities were kept. A solitary read yields weak support. The data were taken from a study of T cells in Graves' hyperthyroidism and ophthalmopathy (dated by TCRdb to about 2019). Background on the whole study: Peripheral blood samples were taken at the time of initial diagnosis, prior to any treatment. To identify TCR V-J signatures that set the groups apart, the researchers used a discovery cohort of 100 patients, made up of 40 to 45 with Graves' ophthalmopathy and 57 with stable Graves' hyperthyroidism. Prospective prediction of ophthalmopathy was tested in an independent validation cohort consisting of fewer than 20 hyperthyroidism patients and around 16 patients who later progressed to ophthalmopathy. The roughly 100 discovery patients were randomly divided into training and test sets at a 7:3 ratio. Thyroid tissue and blood T-cell repertoires from over 5 Graves' hyperthyroidism patients were also compared in the study. After sampling, hyperthyroidism patients received methimazole starting at 30 mg daily, and ophthalmopathy patients received high-dose intravenous methylprednisolone. According to the paper, TCR Vbeta CDR3 sequencing was carried out on over 130 peripheral blood samples, which came from fewer than 50 ophthalmopathy, some 73 hyperthyroidism and around 17 progressor patients.

A patient counted as having stable Graves' hyperthyroidism if no progression to ophthalmopathy occurred over 18 months of follow-up. Hyperthyroidism patients were newly diagnosed, with disease duration under 2 months, and aged 18 to 65 years. Exclusion was applied to patients with uncontrolled infections, other autoimmune diseases, pregnancy or lactation. Diagnoses were established on the basis of clinical symptoms, serum thyroxine and TRAb, thyroid ultrasound, and orbital computed tomography. Ficoll-Paque density gradient centrifugation was used to isolate PBMCs from around 10 ml of fresh peripheral blood. Total RNA was extracted using Trizol reagent, and RNA quality was assessed on an Agilent 2100 Bioanalyzer. What the research found in general, with its limitations: Most expanded thyroid clonotypes (frequency above 0.001) were also found in blood, which suggests that blood repertoires may mirror thyroid immune responses. Sample size was not statistically predetermined, and investigators were not blinded to group allocation. A model built on a 13 V-J signature distinguished ophthalmopathy from stable hyperthyroidism, reaching approximately 89% sensitivity and about 81% specificity in cross-validation and 80%/75% in testing. During validation, the model predicted progression to ophthalmopathy a median of roughly six months ahead of onset, with roughly 65% sensitivity and 72.22% specificity.

The TCR beta CDR3 regions were amplified from RNA transcripts. For the first round of RT-PCR on the TCR CDR3, the HTBI primer set was used together with the Qiagen OneStep RT-PCR kit. A second multiplex PCR round built the libraries, followed by size selection and purification. The libraries were sequenced on an Illumina HiSeq2000 using paired-end 100 bp reads. Regarding the original processing steps: Raw data were processed with SOAPnuke, discarding reads with adapters, uncalled bases, mean Phred below 15, or no exact constant-primer or identifier match. High-quality paired reads were merged using COPE v1.2.5, and each unique nucleotide sequence was defined as a clonotype. MiTCR v1.1 was used to align the clonotypes against IMGT TRBV, TRBD and TRBJ reference segments. Only V-J combinations with frequency above 0.0001, covering about 99% of repertoires, were analysed. The TCS score was defined as the ratio of F50 (clonal expansion) to E x V (chaos), calculated using BLOSUM62-based TCRdist between CDR3 peptides within each V-J. Welch's t-statistics and random forest reduced several hundred V-J features to roughly 13, which were used in a naive Bayes classifier (R e1071). Clones were called with MiXCR by TCRdb after fastp trimmed the public reads at Q25, and only in-frame beta chains were retained. Every entry covers one CDR3 protein and lists the most common genes and DNA from its rows. What appears here as the V and J calls and clone size reflects TCRdb's work, not the paper's. The sample records roughly 400,000 distinct CDR3 sequences, 20% to 25% of which are singletons. The biggest ten clones account for about 73% of the sample.

Including the terminal cysteine and phenylalanine, the CDR3 comprises 15 residues. Only the CDR3 region is kept as DNA, spanning 45 bases read in frame from base 1. From the germline V gene (reference sequence), CDR1 is MNHEY and CDR2 is SMNVEV. V ends up 6 bases short and J 9 bases short, with an unmatched junction base count of 10. The sequence is built from TRBV27 and TRBJ2-1; 11 bases in the junction line up with TRBD2. Specimen: blood. The TCR comes from a middle-aged man with Graves' hyperthyroidism. The bases read TGTGCCAGCAGCTTTACTAGCGGGAGCCTGAGTGAGCAGTTCTTC. Its protein product is CASSFTSGSLSEQFF.